The 5 T cell receptor beta chains listed next were all sequenced from one sample in a study of cytomegalovirus exposure and HLA in healthy donors. PCR employed 60 Vbeta and 13 Jbeta primers. Assay: immunoSEQ multiplex PCR; the TCRdb copy retains only in-frame clones and omits some. Of roughly 140,000 clones listed, more than 75% were seen once; the top ten hold 2.5% to 3%. The source material was PBMCs. The receptor set was obtained from a female donor in good health and CMV-seronegative.

This chain links TRBV5-1 with TRBJ2-5; 9 nucleotides agree with TRBD1. Germline V CDR1 and CDR2: SGHRS, YFSETQ. The CDR3 spans 16 residues. After removal of 4 bases from V and 4 bases from J, the junction contained 11 bases not matched to a gene. The CDR3 DNA is TGCGCCAGCAGCCGTACAGGGGGCGGGTCGGGAGAGACCCAGTACTTC. It is translated as CASSRTGGGSGETQYF.

The rearrangement uses TRBV9 and TRBJ2-5, with 11 bases fitting TRBD2. The germline gives CDR1 SGDLS, CDR2 YYNGEE. The junction had 3 bases not matched to a gene; V was cut back by 3 bases and J by 2 bases. This CDR3 region has 15 residues. CDR3 sequence reads: CASSAGLAGQETQYF. As DNA, the CDR3 is TGTGCCAGCAGCGCTGGACTAGCGGGTCAAGAGACCCAGTACTTC.

The genes are TRBV4-3 and TRBJ1-1, with D unresolved. The V gene lost 0 bases and the J gene lost 4 bases, with 12 bases spanning the gap. CDR3 size: 15 residues. Germline values: CDR1 LGHNA, CDR2 YSLEER. CDR3 in amino acids: CASSQDLVGITEAFF. The CDR3 DNA is TGCGCCAGCAGCCAAGATCTAGTGGGTATCACTGAAGCTTTCTTT.

The CDR3 region is CASSLGTFTDTQYF. CDR3 nucleotides: TGCGCCAGCAGCTTGGGGACTTTCACAGATACGCAGTATTTT. The chain recombines TRBV5-1 with TRBJ2-3, with D perhaps matching TRBD2 (5 bases). Germline CDR1 reads SGHRS; CDR2 reads YFSETQ. CDR3 length equals 14 residues. V was cut by 0 bases and J by 2 bases, with 7 bases left in between.

CDR3 sequence (DNA): TGCAGCGTTAGCGCACGCTTAAGTGGGGAGCAGTACTTC. It encodes CSVSARLSGEQYF. The chain joins TRBV29-1 to TRBJ2-7; D is undetermined. The CDR3 totals 13 residues. V lost 5 bases, J lost 7 bases, and 18 bases lay in between. CDR1 is SQVTM, CDR2 ANQGSEA, per germline.